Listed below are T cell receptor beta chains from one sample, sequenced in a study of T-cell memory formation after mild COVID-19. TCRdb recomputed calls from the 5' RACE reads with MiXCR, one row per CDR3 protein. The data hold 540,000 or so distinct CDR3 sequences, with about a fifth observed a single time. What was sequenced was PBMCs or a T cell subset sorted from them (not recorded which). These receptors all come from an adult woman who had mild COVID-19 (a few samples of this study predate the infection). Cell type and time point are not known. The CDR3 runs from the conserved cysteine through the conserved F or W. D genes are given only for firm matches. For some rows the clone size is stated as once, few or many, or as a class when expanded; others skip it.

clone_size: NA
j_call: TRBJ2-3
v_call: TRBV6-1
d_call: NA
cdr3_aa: CASADSRVGQYF
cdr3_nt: TGTGCCAGCGCCGACTCCAGGGTGGGGCAGTATTTT

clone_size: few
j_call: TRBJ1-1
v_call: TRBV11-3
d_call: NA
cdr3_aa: CASSPGLGQSERTEAFF
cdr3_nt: TGTGCCAGCAGCCCTGGCCTAGGACAGTCCGAGAGGACTGAAGCTTTCTTT

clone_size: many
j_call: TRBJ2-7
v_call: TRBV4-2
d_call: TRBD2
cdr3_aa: CASSLGTSGVSYEQYF
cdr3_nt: TGTGCCAGCAGCCTGGGGACTAGCGGGGTTTCCTACGAGCAGTACTTC

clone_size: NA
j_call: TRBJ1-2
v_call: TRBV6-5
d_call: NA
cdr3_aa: CASGPYYGYTF
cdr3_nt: TGTGCCAGCGGTCCTTACTATGGCTACACCTTC

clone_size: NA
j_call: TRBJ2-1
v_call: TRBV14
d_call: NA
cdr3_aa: CASSRRIGYEQFF
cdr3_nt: TGTGCCAGCAGTCGGAGGATCGGGTATGAGCAGTTCTTC

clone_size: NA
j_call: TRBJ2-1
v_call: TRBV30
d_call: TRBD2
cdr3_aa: CAWSVLAEYNEQFF
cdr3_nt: TGTGCCTGGAGTGTACTAGCGGAGTACAATGAGCAGTTCTTC

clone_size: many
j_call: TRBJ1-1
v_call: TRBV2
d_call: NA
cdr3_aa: CASSGYTEAFF
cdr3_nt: TGTGCCAGCAGTGGTTACACTGAAGCTTTCTTT

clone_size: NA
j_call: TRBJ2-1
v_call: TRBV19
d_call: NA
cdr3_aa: CASSSRDSSSYNEQFF
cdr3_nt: TGTGCCAGTAGTAGCCGGGACTCGAGCTCCTACAATGAGCAGTTCTTC

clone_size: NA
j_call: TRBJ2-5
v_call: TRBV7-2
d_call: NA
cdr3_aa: CASSSPNGPMAQYF
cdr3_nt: TGTGCCAGCAGCTCCCCGAACGGCCCCATGGCCCAGTACTTC

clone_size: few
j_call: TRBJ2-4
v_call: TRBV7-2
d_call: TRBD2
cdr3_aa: CASSLTSGGNIQYF
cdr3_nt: TGTGCCAGCAGCCTAACTAGCGGGGGAAACATTCAGTACTTC

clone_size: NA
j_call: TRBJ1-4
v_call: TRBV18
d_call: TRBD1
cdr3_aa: CASSPGQNNEKLFF
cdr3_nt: TGTGCCAGCTCACCGGGACAGAATAATGAAAAACTGTTTTTT

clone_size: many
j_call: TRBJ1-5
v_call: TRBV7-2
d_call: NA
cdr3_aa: CATSTGISNQPQHF
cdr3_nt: TGTGCCACCTCGACAGGAATTAGCAATCAGCCCCAGCATTTT

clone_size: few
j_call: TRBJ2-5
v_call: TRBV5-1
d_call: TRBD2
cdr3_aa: CASSASLAGYIGETQYF
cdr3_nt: TGCGCCAGCAGCGCCTCCCTAGCGGGCTATATCGGGGAGACCCAGTACTTC